These T cell receptor beta chains were read from a single sample in a study of shared clonotypes between healthy human individuals. Produced via immunoSEQ multiplex PCR; TCRdb's table is partial and in-frame only. The sample carries 400,000 to 500,000 clones, about 80% recorded once. Sequencing was carried out using PBMCs. The receptor source for this set is a woman aged 40 to 50 in good health. Some clones in this sample may be carry-over from other donors' samples. CDR3s include the opening cysteine and the closing phenylalanine or tryptophan. Fields, in order: D gene, clone size, V gene, J gene, CDR3 length, CDR3 DNA, CDR3 protein. The D gene is left open where the match is weak. Expanded clones get a size class; other rows say once, few or many, or leave the size out.

NA	NA	TRBV10-3	TRBJ1-1	14	TGTGCCATCAGCCTGACAGGAAGAAGGGCTGAAGCTTTCTTT	CAISLTGRRAEAFF
NA	NA	TRBV5-1	TRBJ2-3	12	TGCGCCAGCAGCGGTACGATGGATACGCAGTATTTT	CASSGTMDTQYF
TRBD2	NA	TRBV29-1	TRBJ2-2	15	TGCAGCGTTGAAGAAACTAGCGGGAGCGGCGGGGAGCTGCTTTTT	CSVEETSGSGGELLF
TRBD1	NA	TRBV28	TRBJ2-2	14	TGTGCCAGCAGTTCCGGACAGGACACCGGGGAGCTGTTTTTT	CASSSGQDTGELFF
TRBD2	NA	TRBV5-6	TRBJ2-3	15	TGTGCCAGCAGCTTGTTAGCGGGAGGTACAGATACGCAGTATTTT	CASSLLAGGTDTQYF
NA	NA	TRBV29-1	TRBJ2-2	14	TGCAGCGTTTCCCCCCCCCAGAACACCGGGGAGCTGTTTTTT	CSVSPPQNTGELFF
NA	once	TRBV5-1	TRBJ2-1	15	TGCGCCAGCAGCTGGGTCGCCATAACCGGAAATGAGCAGTTCTTC	CASSWVAITGNEQFF
TRBD1	many	TRBV30	TRBJ1-2	15	TGTGCCTGGAGTGTCCTCGGACAGGGGGCGGATGGCTACACCTTC	CAWSVLGQGADGYTF
TRBD1	NA	TRBV19	TRBJ2-1	15	TGTGCCAGTAGTAAAGACAGGGGGCAGGTGGATGAGCAGTTCTTC	CASSKDRGQVDEQFF
NA	NA	TRBV5-6	TRBJ2-7	13	TGTGCCAGCAGCTTGGCAGGTTCCCACGAGCAGTACTTC	CASSLAGSHEQYF
NA	NA	TRBV6-5	TRBJ2-7	13	TGTGCCAGCAGTTACTCGAGTCCGGACGAGCAGTACTTC	CASSYSSPDEQYF
TRBD2	NA	TRBV28	TRBJ2-5	18	TGTGCCAGCAGTTTTTCGGTCCGACTAGCGGGAGTTGAGGAGACCCAGTACTTC	CASSFSVRLAGVEETQYF
NA	NA	TRBV6-4	TRBJ2-3	14	TGTGCCAGCAGTGCGAACGGAGCCACAGATACGCAGTATTTT	CASSANGATDTQYF
NA	NA	TRBV20-1	TRBJ2-5	10	TGCAGTGCCATCCAGGGGACCCAGTACTTC	CSAIQGTQYF
NA	NA	TRBV4-1	TRBJ2-7	14	TGCGCCAGCAGCCTAACAGACGGCGCCTACGAGCAGTACTTC	CASSLTDGAYEQYF
TRBD2	NA	TRBV28	TRBJ2-2	13	TGTGCCAGCAGTAGCGGGAGCGCCGGGGAGCTGTTTTTT	CASSSGSAGELFF
TRBD1	NA	TRBV18	TRBJ2-3	14	TGTGCCAGCTCACCCTCGCAGGGGGCAGATACGCAGTATTTT	CASSPSQGADTQYF
NA	few	TRBV7-6	TRBJ2-2	12	TGTGCCAGCAGCTTTGTCAACGGGGAGCTGTTTTTT	CASSFVNGELFF
NA	NA	TRBV28	TRBJ2-7	14	TGTGCCAGCAGTTTAGCTAGCTTGGGTAGGGAGCAGTACTTC	CASSLASLGREQYF
NA	NA	TRBV7-2	TRBJ1-2	15	TGTGCCAGCAGCGCCGACGTGGGGGCGCGGGGTGGCTACACCTTC	CASSADVGARGGYTF
NA	NA	TRBV7-8	TRBJ1-5	15	TGTGCCAGCAGCCCCGGGCAAGGGGCCGGTCAGCCCCAGCATTTT	CASSPGQGAGQPQHF
TRBD2	once	TRBV11-2	TRBJ2-1	14	TGTGCCAGCAGCCTAGCGGGCGGAGGCAATGAGCAGTTCTTC	CASSLAGGGNEQFF
NA	NA	TRBV27	TRBJ2-3	16	TGTGCCAGCGTATCCCTGGGGCAGGGTGGTAGACATACGCAGTATTTT	CASVSLGQGGRHTQYF
NA	NA	TRBV19	TRBJ1-5	13	TGTGCCAGTAGTATATTCACGGATCAGCCCCAGCATTTT	CASSIFTDQPQHF
TRBD2	NA	TRBV5-1	TRBJ2-1	17	TGCGCCAGCAGCTTGGCCGCGGGACTAGCGGAGTACAATGAGCAGTTCTTC	CASSLAAGLAEYNEQFF
TRBD2	NA	TRBV5-1	TRBJ2-7	15	TGCGCCAGCAGCCCATTAGCGGGAGGAATCTACGAGCAGTACTTC	CASSPLAGGIYEQYF
TRBD1	NA	TRBV5-1	TRBJ2-2	16	TGCGCCAGCGGACCTAAGACAGGGTTGAACACCGGGGAGCTGTTTTTT	CASGPKTGLNTGELFF
NA	many	TRBV4-1	TRBJ2-7	16	TGCGCCAGCAGCCAAGGTCGGGGAATCGGGCCCTACGAGCAGTACTTC	CASSQGRGIGPYEQYF
TRBD2	NA	TRBV25-1	TRBJ2-1	15	TGTGCCAGCAGTGAGAGCGGGAGCTTCACGAATGAGCAGTTCTTC	CASSESGSFTNEQFF
NA	NA	TRBV30	TRBJ1-1	15	TGTGCCTGGATCCCCCTCGGGGGCGAGAACACTGAAGCTTTCTTT	CAWIPLGGENTEAFF
NA	NA	TRBV28	TRBJ2-7	15	TGTGCCAGCAGTTTATTTGAAACCTACTCCTACGAGCAGTACTTC	CASSLFETYSYEQYF
TRBD2	NA	TRBV19	TRBJ2-7	14	TGTGCCAGTACCGCGGGACTAGCCTCCTACGAGCAGTACTTC	CASTAGLASYEQYF
TRBD2	NA	TRBV7-9	TRBJ2-7	16	TGTGCCAGCAGCCCCGACGGGGCGGGAGGGCGGTACGAGCAGTACTTC	CASSPDGAGGRYEQYF
NA	NA	TRBV10-3	TRBJ2-3	15	TGTGCCATCAGTGACCAGATACACACCACAGATACGCAGTATTTT	CAISDQIHTTDTQYF
NA	NA	TRBV19	TRBJ2-3	13	TGTGCCAGTAGATCCTTAGCCACAGATACGCAGTATTTT	CASRSLATDTQYF
NA	NA	TRBV6-5	TRBJ2-2	14	TGTGCCAGCAGTTCCGACAGGTCCGAGGGGGAGCTGTTTTTT	CASSSDRSEGELFF
NA	NA	TRBV9	TRBJ2-7	15	TGTGCCAGCAGCGTAGGTTCCGGACTAAGCTACGAGCAGTACTTC	CASSVGSGLSYEQYF
NA	NA	TRBV9	TRBJ2-2	14	TGTGCCAGCAGGTCAGGGACGGACACCGGGGAGCTGTTTTTT	CASRSGTDTGELFF
NA	NA	TRBV7-8	TRBJ2-1	14	TGTGCCAGCAGCTTAGCGGACATGAACAATGAGCAGTTCTTC	CASSLADMNNEQFF
TRBD1	NA	TRBV27	TRBJ1-5	15	TGTGCCAGCAGTTGGACAGGGATTTTGAGTCAGCCCCAGCATTTT	CASSWTGILSQPQHF
NA	NA	TRBV30	TRBJ2-6	17	TGTGCCTGGAGTGTACCGAGTTCCAGCTCTGGGGCCAACGTCCTGACTTTC	CAWSVPSSSSGANVLTF
NA	NA	TRBV18	TRBJ1-1	12	TGTGCCAGCGACACGTCTGGTGCTGAAGCTTTCTTT	CASDTSGAEAFF
NA	NA	TRBV9	TRBJ1-2	12	TGTGCCAGCAGCGTAGGGACAGATGGCTACACCTTC	CASSVGTDGYTF
NA	NA	TRBV28	TRBJ1-3	11	TGTGCCAGCAGCCTCCGGGACACCATATATTTT	CASSLRDTIYF
TRBD1	NA	TRBV5-1	TRBJ2-2	15	TGCGCCAGCAGCTTGAACAGGGGTAACACCGGGGAGCTGTTTTTT	CASSLNRGNTGELFF
NA	NA	TRBV27	TRBJ1-4	15	TGTGCCAGCAAGGTCGCGACAGGCCCTAATGAAAAACTGTTTTTT	CASKVATGPNEKLFF
NA	NA	TRBV9	TRBJ2-7	14	TGTGCCAGCAGCGACGGCACTAAACCCTACGAGCAGTACTTC	CASSDGTKPYEQYF
TRBD1	NA	TRBV6-5	TRBJ2-2	14	TGTGCCAGCAGTTACCAGGGGGTCGGCGGGGAGCTGTTTTTT	CASSYQGVGGELFF
NA	few	TRBV30	TRBJ1-1	13	TGTGCCTGGAGCCCGCGGGGGTACACTGAAGCTTTCTTT	CAWSPRGYTEAFF
TRBD1	NA	TRBV7-9	TRBJ1-1	14	TGTGCCAGCCAAGCTCGACAGGGGAGCACTGAAGCTTTCTTT	CASQARQGSTEAFF
NA	NA	TRBV4-2	TRBJ2-2	16	TGTGCCAGCAGCCAAGTTCGAGACTCTAACACCGGGGAGCTGTTTTTT	CASSQVRDSNTGELFF
NA	NA	TRBV11-2	TRBJ2-3	14	TGTGCCAGCAGCTTAGATCTCAGCACAGATACGCAGTATTTT	CASSLDLSTDTQYF
NA	few	TRBV27	TRBJ2-2	14	TGTGCCAGCAGTTTAAGGAGGAACACCGGGGAGCTGTTTTTT	CASSLRRNTGELFF
NA	NA	TRBV19	TRBJ1-5	13	TGTGCCAGTCGATCAGGGTATGACCAGCCCCAGCATTTT	CASRSGYDQPQHF